The 31 T cell receptor beta chains below were found in one sample sequenced in a study of T cells in Graves' hyperthyroidism and ophthalmopathy. Researchers took RNA transcripts and amplified the TCR beta CDR3 regions from them. First-round RT-PCR with HTBI primers amplified the TCR CDR3 region. TCRdb reprocessed the multiplex PCR reads via MiXCR and lists one record per CDR3 protein. In the table there are fewer than 600,000 distinct CDR3 sequences, roughly 14% of which are singletons. Input material: blood. Every receptor here comes from a woman between 18 and 29 years old with Graves' hyperthyroidism.

This clonotype was counted at least ten times. This chain joins TRBV27 and TRBJ2-7; TRBD2 matches 7 bases. The CDR3 is made up of 13 amino acids. Germline loops: CDR1 MNHEY, CDR2 SMNVEV (reference sequence). J gave up 4 bases and V 8 bases, and 8 bases lay outside the gene matches. The CDR3 spells CASGFRGGYEQYV. The CDR3 nucleotides read TGTGCCAGCGGCTTTCGCGGGGGATACGAGCAGTACGTC.

This clonotype was counted a few times. The chain combines TRBV20-1 with TRBJ2-3; 8 bases are a match to TRBD2. CDR1 is DFQATT, CDR2 SNEGSKA, per germline (reference sequence). The CDR3 spans 15 residues. Germline trimming cut 5 bases from V and 1 base from J; bases unmatched to any gene: 8. The CDR3 DNA is TGCAGTGCTTCTTCGGGGGGGGCGGGCACAGATACGCAGTATTTT. This codes for CSASSGGAGTDTQYF.

The sample holds many counts of this clonotype. For the CDR3, the DNA is TGTGCCAGCAGCAGCGACAGGGGTACCACAGATACGCAGTATTTT. This sequence encodes CASSSDRGTTDTQYF. V and J are TRBV7-9 and TRBJ2-3; TRBD1 aligns across 8 bases. Germline V gene lookup returns CDR1 SEHNR and CDR2 FQNEAQ (reference sequence). The length of the CDR3 is 15 residues. The V segment lost 5 bases and the J segment 2 bases; nucleotides outside the gene matches: 6.

This clonotype came up a few times. The chain joins TRBV11-3 to TRBJ2-1; D might be TRBD2 (5 bases). The V end lost 5 bases, the J end lost 0 bases, and 11 bases lay between the germline ends. Germline loops: CDR1 SGHNT, CDR2 YENEEA. This CDR3 is 15 amino acids long. In DNA form, the CDR3 reads TGTGCCAGCAGCGCCGGACGGGGCTCCTACAATGAGCAGTTCTTC. This sequence encodes CASSAGRGSYNEQFF. Together with reference TRBV11-3 and TRBJ2-1, the CDR3 gives the full variable domain: EAGVVQSPRYKIIEKKQPVAFWCNPISGHNTLYWYLQNLGQGPELLIRYENEEAVDDSQLPKDRFSAERLKGVDSTLKIQPAELGDSAVYLCASSAGRGSYNEQFFGPGTRLTVL.

This clonotype was seen many times. V gene TRBV7-3 combines with J gene TRBJ2-4; tentative D call: TRBD2 (6 bases). CDR1 SGHTA and CDR2 FQGTGA come from the germline V gene. The germline V and J ends were trimmed by 4 bases and 4 bases, with 11 bases remaining between them. CDR3 length: 14 amino acids. CDR3 in amino acids: CASSSGGGKNIQYF. Here the CDR3 DNA reads TGTGCCAGCAGCTCCGGGGGAGGAAAAAACATTCAGTACTTC. Combining the CDR3 with reference TRBV7-3 and TRBJ2-4 gives the whole variable domain GAGVSQTPSNKVTEKGKYVELRCDPISGHTALYWYRQSLGQGPEFLIYFQGTGAADDSGLPNDRFFAVRPEGSVSTLKIQRTERGDSAVYLCASSSGGGKNIQYFGAGTRLSVL.

J is TRBJ2-4 and V is TRBV14, with D tentatively TRBD1 (6 bases). This CDR3 has 13 amino acids. Germline V gene lookup returns CDR1 SGHDN and CDR2 FVKESK. V was clipped by 4 bases and J by 10 bases, with 14 bases between them. The CDR3 sequence is CASSRGTMGIQYF. In DNA, the CDR3 is TGTGCCAGCAGCCGAGGGACAATGGGAATTCAGTACTTC.

This clonotype has ten or more counts. J is TRBJ2-3 and V is TRBV12-3 or TRBV12-4; 12 nucleotides agree with TRBD2. This CDR3 is 15 amino acids long. The V gene end was trimmed by 4 bases and the J gene end by 3 bases; junction bases not matched to a gene: 2. The CDR3 spells CASSSTSGRTDTQYF. The CDR3 coding sequence is TGTGCCAGCAGTTCGACTAGCGGGAGAACAGATACGCAGTATTTT.

The table lists this clonotype with many counts. The chain is built from TRBV30 and TRBJ1-1; a possible D gene is TRBD1 (5 bases). Germline CDR1 and CDR2: GTSNPN and SVGIG (reference sequence). Trimming took off 1 base at V and 1 base at J, with 7 bases between the two ends. The CDR3 consists of 13 residues. The CDR3 DNA reads TGTGCCTGGAGTGCGGGGGAGAACACTGAAGCTTTCTTT. Protein sequence: CAWSAGENTEAFF.

The chain joins TRBV19 to TRBJ2-3; D is perhaps TRBD2 (6 bases). V was pared by 5 bases and J by 3 bases, with 18 bases between. Germline V gene lookup returns CDR1 LNHDA and CDR2 SQIVND (reference sequence). The CDR3 totals 16 residues. The CDR3 DNA is TGTGCCAGTAGTTCTTTCGGGAGTGGGCCGACAGATACGCAGTATTTT. This codes for CASSSFGSGPTDTQYF.

This clonotype has a count of ten or more. The chain has TRBV30 and TRBJ2-1; D is unclear. Germline CDR1 reads GTSNPN; CDR2 reads SVGIG (reference sequence). The CDR3 loop spans 14 amino acids. V lost 4 bases and J lost 0, with 10 bases in between. The CDR3 sequence is CAWKFPGSYNEQFF. CDR3 nucleotide sequence: TGTGCCTGGAAGTTTCCAGGCTCCTACAATGAGCAGTTCTTC.

The chain has TRBV4-1 and TRBJ2-7; 8 bases map to TRBD1. Germline V gives CDR1 MGHRA, CDR2 YSYEKL. The CDR3 contains 14 residues. The ends lost 2 bases at V and 5 bases at J; junction bases unmatched: 5. This chain's CDR3 is CASSQWTGRNEQYF. The CDR3 DNA reads TGCGCCAGCAGCCAATGGACAGGGAGGAACGAGCAGTACTTC.

This clonotype was observed many times. This chain connects TRBV12-3 or TRBV12-4 to TRBJ1-3; D uncertain. The CDR3 length is 13 residues. Trimming shortened V by 7 bases and J by 0 bases, and 7 bases separated the two germline ends. The CDR3: CASNMGSGNTIYF. The CDR3 bases are TGTGCCAGCAATATGGGCTCTGGAAACACCATATATTTT.

This clonotype was detected ten times or more. The chain is built from TRBV10-3 and TRBJ2-7, with 9 positions matching TRBD2. CDR3 size: 15 residues. Losses at the gene ends were 7 bases for V and 2 bases for J; bases not matched to a gene: 9. The germline CDR1 and CDR2 sequences are ENHRY and SYGVKD. This chain's CDR3 is CAINPTSGATYEQYF. The CDR3 bases are TGTGCCATCAACCCGACTAGCGGAGCGACCTACGAGCAGTACTTC.

The table lists this clonotype with a few counts. V and J are TRBV7-9 and TRBJ2-7; D not resolved. The CDR3 loop spans 12 amino acids. The V gene lost 2 bases and the J gene lost 6 bases, with 8 bases spanning the gap. Germline V gene data show CDR1 as SEHNR and CDR2 as FQNEAQ (reference sequence). The CDR3 coding sequence is TGTGCCAGCAGCTTATTCGCTGCCGAGCAGTACGTC. It codes for CASSLFAAEQYV.

This clonotype was seen repeatedly, ten times or more. The rearrangement links TRBV3-1 to TRBJ1-2, with a weak D call TRBD1 (5 bases). Trimming cost V 4 bases and J 8 bases, with 17 bases left between them. Germline V gives CDR1 LGHDT, CDR2 YNNKEL (reference sequence). This CDR3 region has 14 residues. The CDR3 reads CASSPLTVAVGYTF. Written as DNA, the CDR3 is TGTGCCAGCAGCCCCTTGACAGTTGCCGTAGGCTACACCTTC.

The chain carries TRBV6-2 or TRBV6-3 and TRBJ1-3; D is unresolved. V dropped 6 bases and J dropped 8 bases, with 8 bases sitting between them. Germline CDR1 reads MNHEY; CDR2 reads SVGEGT. This CDR3 contains 11 residues. The CDR3: CASRPEDTIYF. CDR3 DNA sequence: TGTGCCAGCAGGCCGGAAGACACCATATATTTT.

This clonotype was found many times. The chain joins TRBV6-6 to TRBJ2-6; D perhaps matches TRBD1 (5 bases). The CDR3 consists of 16 residues. CDR1 is MNHNY, CDR2 SVGAGI, per germline (reference sequence). Trimming stripped 2 bases from V and 0 bases from J, with 8 bases between. The CDR3 loop reads CASSYGQVSGANVLTF. The CDR3 DNA reads TGTGCCAGCAGTTACGGACAAGTCTCTGGGGCCAACGTCCTGACTTTC.

This clonotype occurred a few times. The rearrangement joins TRBV2 to TRBJ2-2, with 7 bases aligning to TRBD1. CDR3 length equals 15 residues. Germline CDR1 reads SNHLY; CDR2 reads FYNNEI. After removal of 6 bases from V and 3 bases from J, the junction contained 7 bases not matched to a gene. The CDR3 region has the DNA TGTGCCAGCAGAGGTACAGGGGCTGACACCGGGGAGCTGTTTTTT. Translated: CASRGTGADTGELFF.

A single count supports this clonotype. V and J are TRBV12-3 or TRBV12-4 and TRBJ2-2; 7 positions match TRBD1. The CDR3 runs to 12 residues. V was clipped by 5 bases and J by 17 bases; unmatched bases: 11. CDR3 bases: TGTGCCAGCAGTATTACACAGGGGCCCTCTTTTTTT. It is translated as CASSITQGPSFF.

This clonotype was detected ten times or more. The rearrangement joins TRBV27 to TRBJ2-2; D is ambiguous. The CDR3 covers 12 residues. Germline V lookup: CDR1 MNHEY, CDR2 SMNVEV (reference sequence). V gave up 3 bases and J gave up 7 bases, with 6 bases separating them. CDR3 bases: TGTGCCAGCAGTTTCCCACTCGGGGAGCTGTTTTTT. Translated, it gives CASSFPLGELFF.

This clonotype turned up a few times. A much larger clone lies one base from this, so it may be a read error. This chain joins TRBV24-1 and TRBJ2-5; D is uncertain. Per the germline V gene, CDR1 is KGHDR and CDR2 is SFDVKD. This CDR3 region has 14 residues. This CDR3 reads CASSVGAGKETQYF. The CDR3, as DNA: TGTGCCTCCAGTGTCGGCGCAGGAAAAGAGACCCAGTACTTC.

The sample holds many counts of this clonotype. The gene calls are TRBV11-2 and TRBJ1-2; TRBD1 is a possible D gene (5 bases). Trimming stripped 1 base from V and 6 bases from J, with 9 bases between. CDR1 and CDR2 from the germline V gene are SGHAT and FQNNGV. CDR3 length: 13 amino acids. Here the CDR3 reads CASSLGLRDGYTF. The CDR3 DNA follows: TGTGCCAGCAGCTTAGGGCTCAGGGATGGCTACACCTTC.

On this clonotype itself: A single base separates this from a much larger clone, so it may be a read error. J is TRBJ1-1 and V is TRBV2, with D unresolved. The CDR3 has 14 residues. Germline assignment: CDR1 SNHLY and CDR2 FYNNEI. The CDR3 spells CACSDLSTGTEAFF. CDR3 coding DNA: TGTGCCTGCAGTGACCTTTCCACGGGCACTGAAGCTTTCTTT.

The chain has TRBV7-9 and TRBJ1-4; D is undetermined. Between the trimmed V and J ends, which lost 5 bases and 7 bases, there was a span of 14 bases. Germline CDR1 is SEHNR and CDR2 is FQNEAQ (reference sequence). The CDR3 totals 14 residues. CDR3 sequence (DNA): TGTGCCAGCAGCAGGGCTGTCCGGAGTGAAAAACTGTTTTTT. Protein sequence: CASSRAVRSEKLFF.

This rearrangement joins TRBV6-2 or TRBV6-3 to TRBJ1-2, with D unresolved. V shed 5 bases and J shed 6 bases, with 13 bases lying between them. The germline gives CDR1 MNHEY, CDR2 SVGEGT. There are 13 residues in the CDR3. In DNA form, the CDR3 reads TGTGCCAGCAGTCAACTAACCGTTCATGGCTACACCTTC. Translating gives CASSQLTVHGYTF.

The chain links TRBV27 to TRBJ2-1, with TRBD1 identical over 7 bases. The V gene's germline CDR1 is MNHEY and CDR2 SMNVEV (reference sequence). The V and J ends lost 7 bases and 0 bases, in that order; junction bases with no gene match: 6. There are 15 residues in the CDR3. The CDR3: CASKDRESSYNEQFF. CDR3 nucleotide sequence: TGTGCCAGCAAAGACAGGGAGAGCTCCTACAATGAGCAGTTCTTC.

The sample holds many counts of this clonotype. The rearrangement joins TRBV11-3 to TRBJ2-4, with 9 bases aligning to TRBD2. The length of the CDR3 is 18 residues. The J segment lost 2 bases and the V segment lost 3 bases, leaving 11 bases of the junction unmatched. Per germline, CDR1 SGHNT and CDR2 YENEEA. The CDR3: CASSFPSGTVSSKNIQYF. The CDR3 DNA reads as TGTGCCAGCAGCTTCCCTAGCGGGACGGTCAGCTCCAAAAACATTCAGTACTTC.

This clonotype was found many times. This chain connects TRBV7-9 to TRBJ2-5; TRBD2 is a possible D gene (6 bases). V dropped 1 base and J dropped 4 bases, with 13 bases sitting between them. This CDR3 spans 15 amino acids. From germline, CDR1 is SEHNR and CDR2 FQNEAQ (reference sequence). CDR3: CASSLEERALETQYF. The CDR3 DNA reads as TGTGCCAGCAGCTTAGAGGAGCGGGCCCTAGAGACCCAGTACTTC.

This clonotype was recorded at least ten times. This chain joins TRBV7-2 and TRBJ1-1; D remains unclear. The CDR3 runs to 14 residues. Trimming took off 4 bases at V and 0 bases at J, with 9 bases between the two ends. Looked up from germline, CDR1 is SGHTA and CDR2 is FQGNSA. The CDR3 DNA is TGTGCCAGCAGCTCCCAACTAATGAACACTGAAGCTTTCTTT. Translation: CASSSQLMNTEAFF.

The chain employs TRBV6-1 and TRBJ1-6, with D maybe TRBD1 (6 bases). Germline V lookup: CDR1 MNHNS, CDR2 SASEGT. The CDR3 has 14 residues. Trimming pared 0 bases from V and 14 bases from J, leaving 14 bases between. CDR3 sequence (DNA): TGTGCCAGCAGTGAAGCGTGGGACATGCCTACCCTCCACTTT. Its translation is CASSEAWDMPTLHF.

The table lists this clonotype with many counts. The genes are TRBV9 and TRBJ2-5, with D perhaps matching TRBD2 (6 bases). V lost 0 bases and J 5 bases, leaving 11 bases between the germline ends. CDR3 length: 14 amino acids. Germline CDR1 SGDLS, CDR2 YYNGEE. CDR3 amino acids: CASSVAGVGETQYF. CDR3 nucleotide sequence: TGTGCCAGCAGCGTAGCGGGAGTAGGGGAGACCCAGTACTTC.